These 6 T cell receptor beta chains share one sample of origin, sequenced in a study of beta chain features in type 1 diabetes (dated by TCRdb to about 2018). Overall results and qualifications from the work: Type 1 diabetes patients showed a moderate but significant shortening of TCRB CDR3 length in all four CD4+ subsets.

These receptors lack a known antigen. The library was made by the immunoSEQ multiplex PCR assay. The High Capacity cDNA Reverse Transcription Kit was used to reverse transcribe all of the isolated RNA, meaning that expressed TCRB transcripts were what got sequenced. The table was pulled from immuneACCESS by TCRdb, which kept in-frame rearrangements only. Such tables lose some clones; where checked, under half of the loss comes from unresolved V genes, and the rest has no known cause. The sample contains over 120,000 clones, 10% to 15% of them found a single time. Approximately 1.3% of the sample goes to the ten largest clones. Material: central memory CD4+ T cells from blood. The receptors were sampled from a man aged 18 to 30 with type 1 diabetes.

This clone was found once. The rearrangement links TRBV9 to TRBJ2-5, with 13 nucleotides matching TRBD2. The CDR3 extends over 18 amino acids. Germline CDR1 and CDR2: SGDLS and YYNGEE. The trim removed 2 bases at V and 5 bases at J, leaving 12 bases unmatched. The CDR3 spells CASSVTGVPTSGRETQYF. The CDR3 DNA is TGTGCCAGCAGCGTTACAGGGGTCCCGACTAGCGGGAGGGAGACCCAGTACTTC. The whole variable domain, remainder taken from reference TRBV9 and TRBJ2-5, is DSGVTQTPKHLITATGQRVTLRCSPRSGDLSVYWYQQSLDQGLQFLIQYYNGEERAKGNILERFSAQQFPDLHSELNLSSLELGDSALYFCASSVTGVPTSGRETQYFGPGTRLLVL.

The chain joins TRBV19 to TRBJ2-1, with TRBD1 identical over 9 bases. J gave up 4 bases and V 5 bases, and 12 bases lay outside the gene matches. Germline CDR1 reads LNHDA; CDR2 reads SQIVND (reference sequence). The CDR3 is 17 amino acids. The CDR3 DNA reads TGTGCCAGTAGTCCAACCACTACCGGGACAGGGTACAATGAGCAGTTCTTC. It specifies CASSPTTTGTGYNEQFF.

This clone was seen a handful of times. The germline gene is not matched at one end of the junction; a read error may be the cause. The chain carries TRBV7-9 and TRBJ2-6, with D possibly matching TRBD1 (5 bases). This CDR3 is 14 amino acids long. In germline, CDR1 is SEHNR, CDR2 FQNEAQ (reference sequence). CDR3 in DNA: TGTGCCAGCAGCCTATACGGTGGGGCCAACGGCCTGACTTTC. It yields the protein CASSLYGGANGLTF.

V gene TRBV5-1 combines with J gene TRBJ2-3, with 7 positions matching TRBD1. Germline values: CDR1 SGHRS, CDR2 YFSETQ. The CDR3 consists of 16 residues. Unmatched junction bases numbered 4, after V lost 0 bases and J lost 0 bases. CDR3 nucleotides: TGCGCCAGCAGCTTGGAGGGGGACAGCAGCACAGATACGCAGTATTTT. Translated: CASSLEGDSSTDTQYF.

The chain combines TRBV11-1 with TRBJ1-1, with D hard to call. The CDR3 contains 14 residues. Germline lookup yields CDR1 SGHAT and CDR2 FQDESV (reference sequence). The germline V and J ends were trimmed by 1 base and 2 bases, with 8 bases remaining between them. CDR3 sequence: CASSLVPTNTEAFF. CDR3 bases: TGTGCCAGCAGCTTAGTCCCTACTAACACTGAAGCTTTCTTT.

This clone was found a few times. The chain combines TRBV5-1 with TRBJ2-7; no clear D gene. V dropped 1 base and J dropped 7 bases, with 15 bases sitting between them. CDR3 length: 14 amino acids. Germline assignment: CDR1 SGHRS and CDR2 YFSETQ. The CDR3 DNA follows: TGCGCCAGCAGCTTGTTGGGGTCCACTAATGAGCAGTACTTC. It yields the protein CASSLLGSTNEQYF.